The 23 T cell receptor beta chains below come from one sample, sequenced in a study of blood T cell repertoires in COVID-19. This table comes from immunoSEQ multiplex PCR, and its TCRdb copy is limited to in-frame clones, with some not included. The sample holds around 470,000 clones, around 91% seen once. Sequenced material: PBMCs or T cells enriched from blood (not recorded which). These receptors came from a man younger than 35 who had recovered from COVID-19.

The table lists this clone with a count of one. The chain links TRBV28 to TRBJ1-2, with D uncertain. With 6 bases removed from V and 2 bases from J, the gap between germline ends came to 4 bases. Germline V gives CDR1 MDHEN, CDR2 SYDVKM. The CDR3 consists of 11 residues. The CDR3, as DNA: TGTGCCAGCAGGACAAACTATGGCTACACCTTC. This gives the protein CASRTNYGYTF.

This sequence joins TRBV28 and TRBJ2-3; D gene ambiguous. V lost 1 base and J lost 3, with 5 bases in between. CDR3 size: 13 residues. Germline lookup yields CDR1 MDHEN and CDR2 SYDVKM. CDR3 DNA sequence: TGTGCCAGCAGTTTATCAGCGACAGATACGCAGTATTTT. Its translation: CASSLSATDTQYF.

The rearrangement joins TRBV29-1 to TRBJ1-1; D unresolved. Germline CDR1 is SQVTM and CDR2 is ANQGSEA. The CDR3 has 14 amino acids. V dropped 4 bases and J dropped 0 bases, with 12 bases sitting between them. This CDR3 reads CSVGGGIMNTEAFF. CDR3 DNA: TGCAGCGTTGGCGGAGGGATAATGAACACTGAAGCTTTCTTT.

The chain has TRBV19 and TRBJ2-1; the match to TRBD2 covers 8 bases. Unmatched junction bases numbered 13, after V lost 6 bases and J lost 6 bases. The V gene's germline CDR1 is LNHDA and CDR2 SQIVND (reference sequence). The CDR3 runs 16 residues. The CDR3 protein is CASSILVSGGGNEQFF. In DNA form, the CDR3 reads TGTGCCAGTAGCATCCTCGTGAGCGGGGGAGGCAATGAGCAGTTCTTC.

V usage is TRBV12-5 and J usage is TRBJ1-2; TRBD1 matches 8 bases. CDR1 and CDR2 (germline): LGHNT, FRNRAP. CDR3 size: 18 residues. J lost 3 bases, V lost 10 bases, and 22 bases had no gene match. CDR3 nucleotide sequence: TGTGCTACCTTACTGCCCAATAGCCGGGACAGGAGGCACTATGGCTACACCTTC. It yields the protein CATLLPNSRDRRHYGYTF.

The CDR3 loop reads CASSLVVGGYEQYF. The DNA of the CDR3 is TGTGCCAGCAGCTTAGTAGTTGGGGGGTACGAGCAGTACTTC. V usage is TRBV7-2 and J usage is TRBJ2-7; TRBD2 is a possible D gene (6 bases). Germline CDR1 and CDR2: SGHTA and FQGNSA. The germline V and J ends were trimmed by 1 base and 4 bases, with 11 bases remaining between them. CDR3 length: 14 amino acids.

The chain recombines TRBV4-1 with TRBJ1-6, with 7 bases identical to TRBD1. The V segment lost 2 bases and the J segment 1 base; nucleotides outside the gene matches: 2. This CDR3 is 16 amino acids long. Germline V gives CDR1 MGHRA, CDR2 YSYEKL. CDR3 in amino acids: CASSQPTGSYNSPLHF. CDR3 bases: TGCGCCAGCAGCCAACCGACAGGGTCCTATAATTCACCCCTCCACTTT.

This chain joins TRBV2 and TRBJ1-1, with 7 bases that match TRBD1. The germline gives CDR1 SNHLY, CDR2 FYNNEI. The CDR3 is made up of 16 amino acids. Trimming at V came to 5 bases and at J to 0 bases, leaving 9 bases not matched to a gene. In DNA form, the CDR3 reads TGTGCCAGCAGTCACTCAGGGACAGATATGAACACTGAAGCTTTCTTT. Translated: CASSHSGTDMNTEAFF.

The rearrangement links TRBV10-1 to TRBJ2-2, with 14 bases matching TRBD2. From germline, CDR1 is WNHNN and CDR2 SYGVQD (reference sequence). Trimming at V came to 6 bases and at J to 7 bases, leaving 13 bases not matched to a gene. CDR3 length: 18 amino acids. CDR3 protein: CASSPKTGTSGSHGELFF. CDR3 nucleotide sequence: TGCGCCAGCAGCCCGAAAACTGGGACTAGCGGGAGTCACGGGGAGCTGTTTTTT.

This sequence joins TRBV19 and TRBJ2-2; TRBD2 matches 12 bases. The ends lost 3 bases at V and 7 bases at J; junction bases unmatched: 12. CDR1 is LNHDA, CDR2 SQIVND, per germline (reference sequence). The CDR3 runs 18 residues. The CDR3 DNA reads TGTGCCAGTAGTATTTCGCCGGCTAGCGGGGGGGACGGCGGGGAGCTGTTTTTT. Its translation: CASSISPASGGDGGELFF.

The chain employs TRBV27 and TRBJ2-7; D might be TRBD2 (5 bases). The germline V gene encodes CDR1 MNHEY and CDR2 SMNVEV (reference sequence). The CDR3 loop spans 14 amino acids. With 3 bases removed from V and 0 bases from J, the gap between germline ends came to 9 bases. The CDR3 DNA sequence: TGTGCCAGCAGTTTGAAGGACTCCTCCTACGAGCAGTACTTC. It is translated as CASSLKDSSYEQYF.

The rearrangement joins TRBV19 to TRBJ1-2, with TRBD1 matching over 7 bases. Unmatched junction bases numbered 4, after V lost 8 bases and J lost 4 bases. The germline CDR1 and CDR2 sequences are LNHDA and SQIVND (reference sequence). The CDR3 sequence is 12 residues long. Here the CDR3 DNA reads TGTGCCAGTGCGGACAGGCGCTATGGCTACACCTTC. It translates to CASADRRYGYTF.

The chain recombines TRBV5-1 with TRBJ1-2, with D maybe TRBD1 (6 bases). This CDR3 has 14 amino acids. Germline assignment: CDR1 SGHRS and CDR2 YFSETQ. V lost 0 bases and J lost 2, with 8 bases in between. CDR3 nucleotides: TGCGCCAGCAGCTTGGACAGGGCCAACTATGGCTACACCTTC. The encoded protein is CASSLDRANYGYTF. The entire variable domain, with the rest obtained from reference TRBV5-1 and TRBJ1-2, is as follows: KAGVTQTPRYLIKTRGQQVTLSCSPISGHRSVSWYQQTPGQGLQFLFEYFSETQRNKGNFPGRFSGRQFSNSRSEMNVSTLELGDSALYLCASSLDRANYGYTFGSGTRLTVV.

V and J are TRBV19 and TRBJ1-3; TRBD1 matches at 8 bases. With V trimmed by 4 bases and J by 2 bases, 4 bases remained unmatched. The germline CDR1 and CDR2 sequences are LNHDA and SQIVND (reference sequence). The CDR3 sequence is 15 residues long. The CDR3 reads CASSTPDRAGNTIYF. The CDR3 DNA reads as TGTGCCAGTAGTACCCCGGACAGGGCTGGAAACACCATATATTTT. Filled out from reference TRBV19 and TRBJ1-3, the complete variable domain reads DGGITQSPKYLFRKEGQNVTLSCEQNLNHDAMYWYRQDPGQGLRLIYYSQIVNDFQKGDIAEGYSVSREKKESFPLTVTSAQKNPTAFYLCASSTPDRAGNTIYFGEGSWLTVV.

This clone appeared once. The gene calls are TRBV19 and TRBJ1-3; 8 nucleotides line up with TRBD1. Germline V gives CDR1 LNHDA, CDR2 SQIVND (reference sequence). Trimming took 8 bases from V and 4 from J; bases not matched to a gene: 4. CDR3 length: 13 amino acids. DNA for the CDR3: TGTGCCAGTGGCAGGGGGCCAGGAAACACCATATATTTT. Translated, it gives CASGRGPGNTIYF.

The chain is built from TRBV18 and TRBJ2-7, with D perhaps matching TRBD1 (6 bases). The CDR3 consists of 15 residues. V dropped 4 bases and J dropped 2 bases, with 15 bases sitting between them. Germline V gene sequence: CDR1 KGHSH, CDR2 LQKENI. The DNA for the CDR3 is TGTGCCAGCTCACTGGAACAGGGACAAGCCTACGAGCAGTACTTC. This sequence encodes CASSLEQGQAYEQYF.

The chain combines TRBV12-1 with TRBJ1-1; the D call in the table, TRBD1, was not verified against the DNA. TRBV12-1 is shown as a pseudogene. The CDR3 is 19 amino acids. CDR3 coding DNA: TGTGCCAGCAGCGCAAACCGACAGGGGGCGCAACCCCCAACAACTGAAGCTTTCTTT. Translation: CASSANRQGAQPPTTEAFF.

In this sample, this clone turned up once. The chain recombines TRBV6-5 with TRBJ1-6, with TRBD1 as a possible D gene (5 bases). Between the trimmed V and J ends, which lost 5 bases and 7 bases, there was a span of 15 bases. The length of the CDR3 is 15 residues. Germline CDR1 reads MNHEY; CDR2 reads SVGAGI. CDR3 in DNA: TGTGCCAGCAGTCCCGTTATGGGGCGGAATTCACCCCTCCACTTT. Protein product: CASSPVMGRNSPLHF.

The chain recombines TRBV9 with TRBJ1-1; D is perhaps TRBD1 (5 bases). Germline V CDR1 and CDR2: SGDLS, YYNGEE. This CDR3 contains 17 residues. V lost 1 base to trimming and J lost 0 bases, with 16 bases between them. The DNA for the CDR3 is TGTGCCAGCAGCGTACAGCCCGGGGGAATATTGAACACTGAAGCTTTCTTT. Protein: CASSVQPGGILNTEAFF.

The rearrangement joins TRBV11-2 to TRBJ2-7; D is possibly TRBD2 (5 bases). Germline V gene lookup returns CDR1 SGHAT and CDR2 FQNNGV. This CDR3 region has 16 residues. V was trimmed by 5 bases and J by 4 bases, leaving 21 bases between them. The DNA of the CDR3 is TGTGCCAGCAGCCCCGACCCAGATGACACTAGGTACGAGCAGTACTTC. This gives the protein CASSPDPDDTRYEQYF.

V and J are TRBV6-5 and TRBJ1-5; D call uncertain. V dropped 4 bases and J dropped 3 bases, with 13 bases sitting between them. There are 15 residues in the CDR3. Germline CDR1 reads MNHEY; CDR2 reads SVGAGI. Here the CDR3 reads CASSSTGLNNQPQHF. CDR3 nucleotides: TGTGCCAGCAGTTCCACCGGACTGAACAATCAGCCCCAGCATTTT.

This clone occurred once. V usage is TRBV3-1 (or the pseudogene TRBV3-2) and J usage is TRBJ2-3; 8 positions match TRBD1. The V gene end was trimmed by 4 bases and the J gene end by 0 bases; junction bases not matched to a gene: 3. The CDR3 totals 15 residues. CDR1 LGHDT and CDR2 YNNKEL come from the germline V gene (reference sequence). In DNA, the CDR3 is TGTGCCAGCAGCCTGACAGGGGCGAGCACAGATACGCAGTATTTT. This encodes CASSLTGASTDTQYF.

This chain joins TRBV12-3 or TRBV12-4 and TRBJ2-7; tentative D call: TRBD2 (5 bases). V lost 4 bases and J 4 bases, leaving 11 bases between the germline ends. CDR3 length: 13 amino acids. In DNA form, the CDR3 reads TGTGCCAGCAGTTCCCCAGGAGGTTACGAGCAGTACTTC. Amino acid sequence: CASSSPGGYEQYF.